This T cell receptor beta chain was found in a study of T cells after somatic rescue of genetic block. The repertoire was sequenced with immunoSEQ multiplex PCR; TCRdb's copy has only in-frame clones and lacks some. The sample shows 60,000 to 75,000 clones, around 92% of them seen only once. The V end was cut by 0 bases, the J end by 6 bases, with 13 bases between. Per the germline V gene, CDR1 is SGDLS and CDR2 is YYNGEE. CDR3 length: 16 residues. This clone was counted only a few times. The chain employs TRBV9 and TRBJ1-6; tentative D call: TRBD1 (6 bases). The sequencing sample was made of peripheral blood mononuclear cells (PBMCs). This receptor was obtained from a man in his forties or fifties. The CDR3: CASSVGGGRGNSPLHF. DNA for the CDR3: TGTGCCAGCAGCGTAGGAGGGGGGCGCGGTAATTCACCCCTCCACTTT.